This TCR beta chain was captured in a study of blood T cell repertoires in COVID-19. V gave up 2 bases and J gave up 4 bases, with 6 bases separating them. From germline, CDR1 is KGHSH and CDR2 LQKENI. The CDR3 runs to 13 residues. The data were produced by immunoSEQ multiplex PCR, yet TCRdb's version contains in-frame clones alone and is incomplete. The table shows a few hundred thousand clones, with 88% occurring only once. The sequence was collected from a woman aged 30 to 39 who had recovered from COVID-19. Sequencing used peripheral blood. V usage is TRBV18 and J usage is TRBJ1-5, with D possibly being TRBD1 (5 bases). CDR3 sequence reads: CASSPGGNQPQHF. DNA of the CDR3: TGTGCCAGCTCACCAGGGGGGAATCAGCCCCAGCATTTT.